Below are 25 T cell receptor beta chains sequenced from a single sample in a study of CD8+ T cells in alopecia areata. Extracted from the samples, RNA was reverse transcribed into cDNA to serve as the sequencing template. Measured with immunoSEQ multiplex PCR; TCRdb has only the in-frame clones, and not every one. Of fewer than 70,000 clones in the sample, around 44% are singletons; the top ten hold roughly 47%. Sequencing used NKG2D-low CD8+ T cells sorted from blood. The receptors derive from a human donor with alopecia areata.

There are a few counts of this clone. The CDR3 bases are TGTGCCATCAGTGAGTCGGGGATGGCACAAGAGACCCAGTACTTC. The encoded protein is CAISESGMAQETQYF. This rearrangement joins TRBV10-3 to TRBJ2-5; D uncertain. The germline V and J ends were trimmed by 0 bases and 2 bases, with 10 bases remaining between them. The CDR3 has 15 amino acids. CDR1 ENHRY and CDR2 SYGVKD come from the germline V gene.

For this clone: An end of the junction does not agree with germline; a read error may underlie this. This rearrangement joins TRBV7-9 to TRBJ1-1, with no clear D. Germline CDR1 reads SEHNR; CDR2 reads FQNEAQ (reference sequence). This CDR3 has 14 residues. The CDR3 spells CASSLIRNYAEAYF. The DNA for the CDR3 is TGTGCCAGCAGCTTAATCCGGAACTACGCTGAAGCTTACTTT.

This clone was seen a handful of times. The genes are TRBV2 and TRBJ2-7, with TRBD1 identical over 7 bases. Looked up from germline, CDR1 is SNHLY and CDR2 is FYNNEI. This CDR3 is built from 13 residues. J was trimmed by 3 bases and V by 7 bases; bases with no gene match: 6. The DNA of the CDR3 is TGTGCCAGCAAGGGGGCAGCCTTCTACGAGCAGTACTTC. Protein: CASKGAAFYEQYF. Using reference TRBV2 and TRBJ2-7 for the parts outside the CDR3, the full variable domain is EPEVTQTPSHQVTQMGQEVILRCVPISNHLYFYWYRQILGQKVEFLVSFYNNEISEKSEIFDDQFSVERPDGSNFTLKIRSTKLEDSAMYFCASKGAAFYEQYFGPGTRLTVT.

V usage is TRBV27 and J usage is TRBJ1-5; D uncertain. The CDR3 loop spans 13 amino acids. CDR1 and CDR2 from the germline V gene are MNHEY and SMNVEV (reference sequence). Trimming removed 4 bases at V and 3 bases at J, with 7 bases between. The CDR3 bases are TGTGCCAGCAGTTATGGGGACAATCAGCCCCAGCATTTT. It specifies CASSYGDNQPQHF.

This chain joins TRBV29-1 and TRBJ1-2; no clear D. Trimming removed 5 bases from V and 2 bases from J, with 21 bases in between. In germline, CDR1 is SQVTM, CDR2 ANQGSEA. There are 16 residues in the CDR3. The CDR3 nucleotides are TGCAGCGTTTACGGGGTTTTTGGGCCAGAAAACTATGGCTACACCTTC. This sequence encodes CSVYGVFGPENYGYTF. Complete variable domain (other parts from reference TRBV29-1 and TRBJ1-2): SAVISQKPSRDICQRGTSLTIQCQVDSQVTMMFWYRQQPGQSLTLIATANQGSEATYESGFVIDKFPISRPNLTFSTLTVSNMSPEDSSIYLCSVYGVFGPENYGYTFGSGTRLTVV.

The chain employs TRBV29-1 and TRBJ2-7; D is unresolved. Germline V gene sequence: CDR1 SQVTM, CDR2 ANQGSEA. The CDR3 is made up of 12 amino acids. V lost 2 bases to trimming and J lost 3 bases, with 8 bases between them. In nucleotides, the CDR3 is TGCAGCGTTGAAAACGGTATCTACGAGCAGTACTTC. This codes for CSVENGIYEQYF.

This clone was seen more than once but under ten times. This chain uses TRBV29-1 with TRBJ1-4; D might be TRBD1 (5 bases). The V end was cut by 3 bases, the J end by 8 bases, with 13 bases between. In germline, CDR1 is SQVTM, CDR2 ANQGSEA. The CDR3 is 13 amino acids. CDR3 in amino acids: CSVDGTPGEKLFF. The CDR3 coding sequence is TGCAGCGTTGACGGGACCCCTGGGGAAAAACTGTTTTTT.

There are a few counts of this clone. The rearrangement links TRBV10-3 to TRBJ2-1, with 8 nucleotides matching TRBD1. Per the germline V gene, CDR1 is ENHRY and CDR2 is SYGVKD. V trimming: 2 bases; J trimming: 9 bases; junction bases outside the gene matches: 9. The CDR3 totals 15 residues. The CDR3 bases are TGTGCCATCAGTGAGCCGGGACAGGACTGGGGTGAGCAGTTCTTC. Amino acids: CAISEPGQDWGEQFF.

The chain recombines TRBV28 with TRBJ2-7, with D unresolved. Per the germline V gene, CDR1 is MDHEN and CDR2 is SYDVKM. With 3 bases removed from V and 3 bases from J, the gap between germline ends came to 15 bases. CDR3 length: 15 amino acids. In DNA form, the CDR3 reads TGTGCCAGCAGTTTGGGCAGCCCAGATCTCTACGAGCAGTACTTC. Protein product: CASSLGSPDLYEQYF.

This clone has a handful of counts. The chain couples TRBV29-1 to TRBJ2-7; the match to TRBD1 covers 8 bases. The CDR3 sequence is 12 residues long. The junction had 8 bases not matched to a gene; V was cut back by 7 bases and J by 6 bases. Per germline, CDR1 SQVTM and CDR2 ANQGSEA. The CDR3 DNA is TGCAGCGCAATGGGACAGGCCTCCGAGCAGTACTTC. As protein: CSAMGQASEQYF.

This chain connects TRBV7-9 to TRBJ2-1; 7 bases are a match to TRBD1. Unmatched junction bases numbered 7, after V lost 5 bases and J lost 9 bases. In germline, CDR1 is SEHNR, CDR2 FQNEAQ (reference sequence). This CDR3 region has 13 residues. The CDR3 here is CASSEYRGAEQFF. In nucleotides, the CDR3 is TGTGCCAGCAGCGAGTACAGGGGAGCTGAGCAGTTCTTC.

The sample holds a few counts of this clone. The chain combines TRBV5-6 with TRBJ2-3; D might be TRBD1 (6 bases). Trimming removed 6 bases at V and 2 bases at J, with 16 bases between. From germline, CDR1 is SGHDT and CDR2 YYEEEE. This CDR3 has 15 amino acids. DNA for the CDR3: TGTGCCAGCAAGAAGGTGGGGGCCAACACAGATACGCAGTATTTT. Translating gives CASKKVGANTDTQYF.

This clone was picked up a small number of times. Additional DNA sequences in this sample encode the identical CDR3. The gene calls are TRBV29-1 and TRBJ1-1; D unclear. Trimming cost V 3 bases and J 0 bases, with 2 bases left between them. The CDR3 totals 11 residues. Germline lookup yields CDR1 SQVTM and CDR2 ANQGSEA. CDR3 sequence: CSVEVNTEAFF. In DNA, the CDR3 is TGCAGCGTTGAGGTGAACACTGAAGCTTTCTTT. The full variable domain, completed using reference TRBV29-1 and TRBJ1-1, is SAVISQKPSRDICQRGTSLTIQCQVDSQVTMMFWYRQQPGQSLTLIATANQGSEATYESGFVIDKFPISRPNLTFSTLTVSNMSPEDSSIYLCSVEVNTEAFFGQGTRLTVV.

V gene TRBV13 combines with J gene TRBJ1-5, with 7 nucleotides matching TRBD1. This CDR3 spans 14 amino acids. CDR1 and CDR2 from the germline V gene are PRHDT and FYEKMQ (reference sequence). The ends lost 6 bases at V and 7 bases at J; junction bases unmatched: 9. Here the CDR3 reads CASSFRQGGQPQHF. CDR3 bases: TGTGCCAGCAGTTTCCGACAGGGTGGCCAGCCCCAGCATTTT. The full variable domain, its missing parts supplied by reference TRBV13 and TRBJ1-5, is AAGVIQSPRHLIKEKRETATLKCYPIPRHDTVYWYQQGPGQDPQFLISFYEKMQSDKGSIPDRFSAQQFSDYHSELNMSSLELGDSALYFCASSFRQGGQPQHFGDGTRLSIL.

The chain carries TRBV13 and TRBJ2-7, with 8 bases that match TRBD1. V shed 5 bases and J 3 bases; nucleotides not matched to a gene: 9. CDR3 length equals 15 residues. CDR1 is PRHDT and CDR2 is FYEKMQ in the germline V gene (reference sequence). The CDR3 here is CASSPRDRPGYEQYF. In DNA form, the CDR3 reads TGTGCCAGCAGCCCCAGGGACAGGCCGGGCTACGAGCAGTACTTC.

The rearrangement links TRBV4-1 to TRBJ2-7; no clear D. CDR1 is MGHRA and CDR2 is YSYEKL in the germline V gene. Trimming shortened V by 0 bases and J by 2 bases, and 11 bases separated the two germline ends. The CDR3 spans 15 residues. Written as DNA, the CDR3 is TGCGCCAGCAGCCAAGATCGGACGGCCACCTACGAGCAGTACTTC. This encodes CASSQDRTATYEQYF.

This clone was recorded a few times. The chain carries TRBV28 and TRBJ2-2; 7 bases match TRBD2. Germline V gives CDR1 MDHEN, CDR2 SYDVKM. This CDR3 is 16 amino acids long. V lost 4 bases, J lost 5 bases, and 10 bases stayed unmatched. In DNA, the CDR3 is TGTGCCAGCAGTTGGCTTGCTGGGAGGGTAACCGGGGAGCTGTTTTTT. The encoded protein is CASSWLAGRVTGELFF.

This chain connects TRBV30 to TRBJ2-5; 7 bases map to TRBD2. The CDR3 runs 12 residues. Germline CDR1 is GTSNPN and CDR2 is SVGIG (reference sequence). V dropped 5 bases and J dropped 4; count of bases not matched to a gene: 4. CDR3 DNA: TGTGCCTGGGCGGGAGTGGGAGAGACCCAGTACTTC. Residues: CAWAGVGETQYF.

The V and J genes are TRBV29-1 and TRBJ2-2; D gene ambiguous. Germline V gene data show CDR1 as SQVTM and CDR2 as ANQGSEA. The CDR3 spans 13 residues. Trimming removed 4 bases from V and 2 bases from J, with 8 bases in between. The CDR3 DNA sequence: TGCAGCGTTGGTGTGGGAAACACCGGGGAGCTGTTTTTT. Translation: CSVGVGNTGELFF.

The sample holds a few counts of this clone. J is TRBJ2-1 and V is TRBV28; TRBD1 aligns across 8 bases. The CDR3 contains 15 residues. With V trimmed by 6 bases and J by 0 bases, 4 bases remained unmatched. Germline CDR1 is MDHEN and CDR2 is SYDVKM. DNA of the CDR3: TGTGCCAGCAGGCGGACAGGGAACTCCTACAATGAGCAGTTCTTC. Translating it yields CASRRTGNSYNEQFF.

For the CDR3, the DNA is TGTGCCAGCAGCTTAATCCTTTCGCTCACAGATACGCAGTATTTT. This encodes CASSLILSLTDTQYF. This rearrangement joins TRBV7-6 to TRBJ2-3; no firm D call. The germline CDR1 and CDR2 sequences are SGHVS and FNYEAQ. V gave up 2 bases and J gave up 2 bases, with 11 bases separating them. CDR3 length equals 15 residues.

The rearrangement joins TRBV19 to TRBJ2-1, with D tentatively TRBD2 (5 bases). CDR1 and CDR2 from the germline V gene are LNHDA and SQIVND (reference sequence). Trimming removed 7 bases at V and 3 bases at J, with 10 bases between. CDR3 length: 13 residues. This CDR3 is CASTSGIYNEQFF. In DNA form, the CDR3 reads TGTGCCAGTACCAGCGGCATCTACAATGAGCAGTTCTTC.

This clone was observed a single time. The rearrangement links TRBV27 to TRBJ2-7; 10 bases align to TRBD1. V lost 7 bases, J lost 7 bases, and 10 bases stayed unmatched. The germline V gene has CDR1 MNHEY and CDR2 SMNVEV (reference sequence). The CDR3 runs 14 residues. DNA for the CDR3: TGTGCCAGCAACTCGGGACAGGGGTTCGGGGAGCAGTACTTC. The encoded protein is CASNSGQGFGEQYF.

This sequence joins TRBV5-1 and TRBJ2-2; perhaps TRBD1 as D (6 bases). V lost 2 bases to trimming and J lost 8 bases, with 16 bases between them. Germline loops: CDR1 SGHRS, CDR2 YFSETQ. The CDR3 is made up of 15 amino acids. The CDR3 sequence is CASSFLGQPAGELFF. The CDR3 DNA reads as TGCGCCAGCAGCTTCTTAGGACAGCCCGCGGGGGAGCTGTTTTTT. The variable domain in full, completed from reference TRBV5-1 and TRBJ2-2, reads KAGVTQTPRYLIKTRGQQVTLSCSPISGHRSVSWYQQTPGQGLQFLFEYFSETQRNKGNFPGRFSGRQFSNSRSEMNVSTLELGDSALYLCASSFLGQPAGELFFGEGSRLTVL.

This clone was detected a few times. The CDR3 loop reads CASSRPGTRQETQYF. CDR3 DNA: TGTGCCAGCAGCCGTCCCGGGACTAGACAAGAGACCCAGTACTTC. The chain carries TRBV4-2 and TRBJ2-5; 8 nucleotides agree with TRBD2. Trimming at V came to 4 bases and at J to 2 bases, leaving 6 bases not matched to a gene. CDR1 and CDR2 from the germline V gene are LGHNA and YNFKEQ. The CDR3 covers 15 residues.